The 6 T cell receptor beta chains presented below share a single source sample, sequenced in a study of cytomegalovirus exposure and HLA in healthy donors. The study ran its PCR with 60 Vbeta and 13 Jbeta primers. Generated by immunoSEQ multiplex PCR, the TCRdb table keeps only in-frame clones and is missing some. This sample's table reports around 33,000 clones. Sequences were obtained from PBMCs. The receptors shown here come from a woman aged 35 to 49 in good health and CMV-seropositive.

DNA of the CDR3: TGCAGCGTTGTCTGGACAGGAGCCTACGAGCAGTACTTC. Its translation is CSVVWTGAYEQYF. The V call is TRBV29-1, the J call TRBJ2-7; 7 bases match TRBD1. This CDR3 region has 13 residues. Germline loops: CDR1 SQVTM, CDR2 ANQGSEA. V shed 4 bases, J shed 2 bases, and the junction held 5 bases outside the gene matches.

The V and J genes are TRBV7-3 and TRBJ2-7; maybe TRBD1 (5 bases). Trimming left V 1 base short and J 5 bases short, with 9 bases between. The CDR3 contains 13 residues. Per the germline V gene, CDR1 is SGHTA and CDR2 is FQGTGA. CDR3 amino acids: CASSLNPRDEQYF. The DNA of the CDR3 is TGTGCCAGCAGCTTAAACCCCAGGGACGAGCAGTACTTC.

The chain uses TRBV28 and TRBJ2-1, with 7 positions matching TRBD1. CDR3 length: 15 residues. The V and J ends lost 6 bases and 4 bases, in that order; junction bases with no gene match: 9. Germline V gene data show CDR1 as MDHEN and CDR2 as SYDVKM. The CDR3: CASRLYRGSYNEQFF. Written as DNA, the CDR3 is TGTGCCAGCAGACTTTACAGGGGTTCTTACAATGAGCAGTTCTTC.

DNA for the CDR3: TGTGCCAGCAGCGTTGCGGGGCAAGCCTACGAGCAGTACTTC. Translated: CASSVAGQAYEQYF. The genes are TRBV9 and TRBJ2-7, with a possible D match to TRBD2 (6 bases). Germline-derived CDR1 and CDR2 are SGDLS and YYNGEE. The germline V and J ends were trimmed by 2 bases and 2 bases, with 11 bases remaining between them. CDR3 length: 14 residues.

CDR3 loop: CASSYRDRAYEQYF. CDR3 nucleotide sequence: TGTGCCAGCAGCTACCGGGACAGGGCCTACGAGCAGTACTTC. The chain combines TRBV11-2 with TRBJ2-7, with 9 bases matching TRBD1. J lost 2 bases, V lost 4 bases, and 3 bases had no gene match. CDR1 SGHAT and CDR2 FQNNGV come from the germline V gene. There are 14 residues in the CDR3. The complete variable domain, with remaining parts taken from reference TRBV11-2 and TRBJ2-7, reads EAGVAQSPRYKIIEKRQSVAFWCNPISGHATLYWYQQILGQGPKLLIQFQNNGVVDDSQLPKDRFSAERLKGVDSTLKIQPAKLEDSAVYLCASSYRDRAYEQYFGPGTRLTVT.

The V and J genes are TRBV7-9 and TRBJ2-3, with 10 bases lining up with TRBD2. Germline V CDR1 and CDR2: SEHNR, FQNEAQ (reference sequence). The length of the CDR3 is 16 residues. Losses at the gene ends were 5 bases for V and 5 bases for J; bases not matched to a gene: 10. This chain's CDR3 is CASSPLAGKGGDTQYF. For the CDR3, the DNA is TGTGCCAGCAGCCCACTAGCGGGAAAGGGTGGAGATACGCAGTATTTT.